The clone carrying this T cell receptor (beta chain) has a handful of counts. Amplified TCR beta CDR3 regions derived from RNA transcripts. First-round RT-PCR of the TCR CDR3 relied on the HTBI primer set. From the multiplex PCR reads, TCRdb called clonotypes with MiXCR, one entry per CDR3 protein. This sample has some 300,000 distinct CDR3 sequences, with roughly 20% found just once. This record belongs to a study of T cells in Graves' hyperthyroidism and ophthalmopathy. Trimming cost V 0 bases and J 5 bases; bases outside gene matches: 4. The CDR3 has 13 residues. Germline V gene sequence: CDR1 GTSNPN, CDR2 SVGIG (reference sequence).

This rearrangement joins TRBV30 to TRBJ2-7; 7 bases agree with TRBD1. The TCR was taken from a man aged 45-65 years with Graves' ophthalmopathy. The source material was blood. CDR3 region: CAWSVQGPHEQYF. The CDR3 DNA reads TGTGCCTGGAGTGTACAGGGGCCCCACGAGCAGTACTTC.